This T cell receptor beta chain derives from a study of blood T cell repertoires in COVID-19. The wider study: Collection of acute and convalescent COVID-19 samples took place in the United States, Italy and Spain. T cells, B-cell-depleted T cells, or PBMCs supplied cDNA or gDNA.

With V trimmed by 6 bases and J by 6 bases, 10 bases remained unmatched. In germline, CDR1 is SEHNR, CDR2 FQNEAQ (reference sequence). This CDR3 is 14 amino acids long. Produced via immunoSEQ multiplex PCR; TCRdb's table is partial and in-frame only. The sample carries 240,000 or so clones, about 88% recorded once. The chain combines TRBV7-9 with TRBJ2-7; 8 bases agree with TRBD1. The TCR sequence derives from a woman in her seventies with active or convalescent COVID-19. Input material: peripheral blood. The CDR3 sequence: CASRTTGEYGEQYF. As DNA, the CDR3 is TGTGCCAGCAGAACGACAGGGGAATACGGCGAGCAGTACTTC.